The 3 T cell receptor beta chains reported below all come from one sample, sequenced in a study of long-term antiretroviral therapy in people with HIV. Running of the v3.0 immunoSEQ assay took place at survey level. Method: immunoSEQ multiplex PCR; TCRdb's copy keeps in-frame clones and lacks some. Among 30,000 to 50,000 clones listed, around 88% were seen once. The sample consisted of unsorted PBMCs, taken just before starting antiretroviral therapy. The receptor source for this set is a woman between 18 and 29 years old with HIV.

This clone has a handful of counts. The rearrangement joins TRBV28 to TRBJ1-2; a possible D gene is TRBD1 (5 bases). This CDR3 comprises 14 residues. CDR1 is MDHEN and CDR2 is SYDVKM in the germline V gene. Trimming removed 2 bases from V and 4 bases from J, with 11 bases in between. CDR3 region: CASSLLEGTYGYTF. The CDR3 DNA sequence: TGTGCCAGCAGTTTACTCGAGGGGACCTATGGCTACACCTTC.

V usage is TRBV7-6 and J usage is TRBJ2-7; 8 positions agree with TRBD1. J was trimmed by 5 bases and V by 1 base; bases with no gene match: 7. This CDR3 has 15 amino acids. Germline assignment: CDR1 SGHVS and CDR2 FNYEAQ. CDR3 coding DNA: TGTGCCAGCAGCTTAGTGTCCACAGGGGGGAACGAGCAGTACTTC. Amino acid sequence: CASSLVSTGGNEQYF. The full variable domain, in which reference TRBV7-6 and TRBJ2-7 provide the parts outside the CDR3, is GAGVSQSPRYKVTKRGQDVALRCDPISGHVSLYWYRQALGQGPEFLTYFNYEAQQDKSGLPNDRFSAERPEGSISTLTIQRTEQRDSAMYRCASSLVSTGGNEQYFGPGTRLTVT.

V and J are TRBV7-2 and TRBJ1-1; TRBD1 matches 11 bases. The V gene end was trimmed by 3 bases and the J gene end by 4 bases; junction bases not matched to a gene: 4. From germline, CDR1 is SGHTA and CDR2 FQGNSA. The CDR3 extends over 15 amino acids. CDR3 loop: CASSFTGTGGTEAFF. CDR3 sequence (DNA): TGTGCCAGCAGCTTTACCGGGACAGGGGGCACTGAAGCTTTCTTT.